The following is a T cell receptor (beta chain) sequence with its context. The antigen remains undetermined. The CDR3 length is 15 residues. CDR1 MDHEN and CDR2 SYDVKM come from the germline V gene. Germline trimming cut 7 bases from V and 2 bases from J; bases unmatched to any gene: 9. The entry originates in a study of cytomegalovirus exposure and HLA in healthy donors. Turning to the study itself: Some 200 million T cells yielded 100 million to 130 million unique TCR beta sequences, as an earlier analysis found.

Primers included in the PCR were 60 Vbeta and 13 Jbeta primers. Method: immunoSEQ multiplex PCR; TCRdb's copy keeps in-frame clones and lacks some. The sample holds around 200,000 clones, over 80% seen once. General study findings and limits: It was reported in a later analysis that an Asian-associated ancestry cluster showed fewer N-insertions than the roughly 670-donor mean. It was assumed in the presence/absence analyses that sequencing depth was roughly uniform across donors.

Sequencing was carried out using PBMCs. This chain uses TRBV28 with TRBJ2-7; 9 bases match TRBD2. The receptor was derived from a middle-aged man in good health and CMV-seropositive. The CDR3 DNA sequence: TGTGCCAGCAACCCTGAGCGGGAGGCCACCTACGAGCAGTACTTC. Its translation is CASNPEREATYEQYF.